A single T cell receptor beta chain is shown here with its context. The CDR3 is 14 residues long. From germline, CDR1 is SGHDT and CDR2 YYEEEE. V was shortened by 4 bases and J by 2 bases, with 13 bases between the two germline ends. TCRdb's table, derived via immunoSEQ multiplex PCR, lists solely in-frame clones and lacks some. The repertoire consists of some 45,000 clones, with approximately 80% occurring once and the leading ten covering under 20%. This sample stems from a study of blood T cell repertoires in COVID-19. Study as a whole: Samples representing acute and convalescent COVID-19 were sourced from the United States, Italy and Spain. The analysed material was cDNA or gDNA that came from T cells, B-cell-depleted T cells, or PBMCs.

This receptor was taken from a man in his 70s with acute or convalescent COVID-19. The chain has TRBV5-6 and TRBJ2-7; TRBD2 is a possible D gene (6 bases). The sequencing sample was made of peripheral blood. The CDR3 DNA reads TGTGCCAGCAGCGCGGGACTTGGCCCCTACGAGCAGTACTTC. Amino acid sequence: CASSAGLGPYEQYF.